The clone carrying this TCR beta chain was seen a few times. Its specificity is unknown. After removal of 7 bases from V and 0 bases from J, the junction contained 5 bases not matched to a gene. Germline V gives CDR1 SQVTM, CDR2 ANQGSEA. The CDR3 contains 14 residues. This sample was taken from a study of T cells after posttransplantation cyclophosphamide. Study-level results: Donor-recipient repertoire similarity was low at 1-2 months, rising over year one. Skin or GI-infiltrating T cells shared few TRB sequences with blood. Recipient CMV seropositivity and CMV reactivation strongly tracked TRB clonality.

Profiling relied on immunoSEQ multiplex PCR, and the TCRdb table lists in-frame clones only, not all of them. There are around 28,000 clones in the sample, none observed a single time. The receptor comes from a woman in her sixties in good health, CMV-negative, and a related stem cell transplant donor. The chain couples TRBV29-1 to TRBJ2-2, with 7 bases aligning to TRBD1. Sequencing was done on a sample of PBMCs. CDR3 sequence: CSARQGANTGELFF. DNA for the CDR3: TGCAGCGCCCGACAGGGTGCGAACACCGGGGAGCTGTTTTTT.